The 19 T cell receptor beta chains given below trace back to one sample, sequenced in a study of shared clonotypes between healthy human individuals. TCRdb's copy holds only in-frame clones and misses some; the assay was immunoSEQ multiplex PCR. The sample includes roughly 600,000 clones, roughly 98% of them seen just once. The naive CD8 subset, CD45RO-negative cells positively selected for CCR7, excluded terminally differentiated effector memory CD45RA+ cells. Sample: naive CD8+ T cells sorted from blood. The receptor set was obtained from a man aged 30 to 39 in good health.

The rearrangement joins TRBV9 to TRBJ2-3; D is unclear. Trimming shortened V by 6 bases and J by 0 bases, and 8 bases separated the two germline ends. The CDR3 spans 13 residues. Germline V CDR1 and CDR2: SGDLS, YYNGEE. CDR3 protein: CASMGTSTDTQYF. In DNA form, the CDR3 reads TGTGCCAGCATGGGAACTAGCACAGATACGCAGTATTTT.

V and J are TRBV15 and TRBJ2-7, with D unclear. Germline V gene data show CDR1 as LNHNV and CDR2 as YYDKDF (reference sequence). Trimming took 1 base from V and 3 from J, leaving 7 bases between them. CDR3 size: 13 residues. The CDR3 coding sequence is TGTGCCACCAGCAGAGGACTGTTCTACGAGCAGTACTTC. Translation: CATSRGLFYEQYF.

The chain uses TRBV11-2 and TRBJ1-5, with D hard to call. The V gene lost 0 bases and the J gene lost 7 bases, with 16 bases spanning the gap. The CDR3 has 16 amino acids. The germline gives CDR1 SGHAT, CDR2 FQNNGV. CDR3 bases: TGTGCCAGCAGCTTAGAGGCCGGCCTGGCGACCCAGCCCCAGCATTTT. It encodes CASSLEAGLATQPQHF. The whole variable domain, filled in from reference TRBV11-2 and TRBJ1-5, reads EAGVAQSPRYKIIEKRQSVAFWCNPISGHATLYWYQQILGQGPKLLIQFQNNGVVDDSQLPKDRFSAERLKGVDSTLKIQPAKLEDSAVYLCASSLEAGLATQPQHFGDGTRLSIL.

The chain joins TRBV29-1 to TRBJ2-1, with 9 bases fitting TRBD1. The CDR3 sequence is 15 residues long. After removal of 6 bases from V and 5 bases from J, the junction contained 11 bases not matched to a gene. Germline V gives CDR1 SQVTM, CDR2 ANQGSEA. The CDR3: CSVLLSGQGNNEQFF. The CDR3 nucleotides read TGCAGCGTCCTCCTTTCCGGACAGGGGAACAATGAGCAGTTCTTC.

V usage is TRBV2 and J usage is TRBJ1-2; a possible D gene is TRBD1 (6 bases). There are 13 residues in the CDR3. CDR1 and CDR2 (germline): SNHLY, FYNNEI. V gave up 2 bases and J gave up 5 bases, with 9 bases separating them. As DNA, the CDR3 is TGTGCCAGCAGTGAACCGGACAGTTATGGCTACACCTTC. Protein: CASSEPDSYGYTF.

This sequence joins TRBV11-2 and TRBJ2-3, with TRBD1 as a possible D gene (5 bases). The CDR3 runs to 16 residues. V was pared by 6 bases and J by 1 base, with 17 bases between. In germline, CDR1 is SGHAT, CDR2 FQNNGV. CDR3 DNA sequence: TGTGCCAGCAGTCTATTGAGGCAGGGCGGCACAGATACGCAGTATTTT. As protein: CASSLLRQGGTDTQYF.

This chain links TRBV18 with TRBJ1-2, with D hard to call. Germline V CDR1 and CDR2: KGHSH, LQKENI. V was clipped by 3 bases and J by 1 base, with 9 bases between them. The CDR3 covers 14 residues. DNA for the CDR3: TGTGCCAGCTCACCCACGGGCCTTAACTATGGCTACACCTTC. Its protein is CASSPTGLNYGYTF.

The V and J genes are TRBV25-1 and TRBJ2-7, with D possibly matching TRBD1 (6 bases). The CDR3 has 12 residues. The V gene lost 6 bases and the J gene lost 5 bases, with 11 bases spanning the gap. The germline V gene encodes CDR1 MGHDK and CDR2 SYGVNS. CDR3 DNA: TGTGCCAGCAGCTCCAGGGGAGACGAGCAGTACTTC. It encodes CASSSRGDEQYF.

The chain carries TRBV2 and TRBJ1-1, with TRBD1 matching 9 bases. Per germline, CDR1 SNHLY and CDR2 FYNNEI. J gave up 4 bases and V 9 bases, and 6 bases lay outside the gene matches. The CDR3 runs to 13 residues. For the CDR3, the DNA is TGTGCCAGTAAGGACAGGGGCGGCACTGAAGCTTTCTTT. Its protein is CASKDRGGTEAFF. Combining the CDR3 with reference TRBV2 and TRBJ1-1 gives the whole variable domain EPEVTQTPSHQVTQMGQEVILRCVPISNHLYFYWYRQILGQKVEFLVSFYNNEISEKSEIFDDQFSVERPDGSNFTLKIRSTKLEDSAMYFCASKDRGGTEAFFGQGTRLTVV.

The CDR3 protein is CASTGQGAQNYGYTF. CDR3 sequence (DNA): TGTGCCAGCACCGGACAGGGGGCGCAGAACTATGGCTACACCTTC. The chain employs TRBV2 and TRBJ1-2, with 11 positions matching TRBD1. CDR1 SNHLY and CDR2 FYNNEI come from the germline V gene. This CDR3 has 15 residues. V lost 7 bases and J lost 2; bases outside the gene matches: 6.

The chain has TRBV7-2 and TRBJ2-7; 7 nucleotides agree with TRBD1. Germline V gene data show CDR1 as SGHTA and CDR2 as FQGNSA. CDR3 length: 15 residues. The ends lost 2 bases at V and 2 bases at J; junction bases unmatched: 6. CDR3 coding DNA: TGTGCCAGCAGCTTACTGACAGGGCCCCCCTACGAGCAGTACTTC. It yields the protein CASSLLTGPPYEQYF.

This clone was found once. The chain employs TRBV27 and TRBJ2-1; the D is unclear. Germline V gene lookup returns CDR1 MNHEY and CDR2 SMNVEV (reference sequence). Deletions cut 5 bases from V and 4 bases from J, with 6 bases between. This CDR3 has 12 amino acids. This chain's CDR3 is CASSELYNEQFF. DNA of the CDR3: TGTGCCAGCAGTGAACTGTACAATGAGCAGTTCTTC.

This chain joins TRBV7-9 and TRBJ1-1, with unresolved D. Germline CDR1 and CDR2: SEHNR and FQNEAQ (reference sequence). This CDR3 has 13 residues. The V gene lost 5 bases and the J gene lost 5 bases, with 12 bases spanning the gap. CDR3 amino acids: CASSPTEGTEAFF. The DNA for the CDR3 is TGTGCCAGCAGCCCTACCGAAGGGACTGAAGCTTTCTTT.

This CDR3 is CASSSLTRGGLDEQFF. As DNA, the CDR3 is TGTGCCAGCAGCTCTCTCACCAGGGGGGGTTTGGATGAGCAGTTCTTC. This chain connects TRBV7-9 to TRBJ2-1; either TRBD1 or TRBD2 may fit D (7 bases each). Germline loops: CDR1 SEHNR, CDR2 FQNEAQ (reference sequence). CDR3 size: 16 residues. V lost 4 bases and J lost 8, with 21 bases in between.

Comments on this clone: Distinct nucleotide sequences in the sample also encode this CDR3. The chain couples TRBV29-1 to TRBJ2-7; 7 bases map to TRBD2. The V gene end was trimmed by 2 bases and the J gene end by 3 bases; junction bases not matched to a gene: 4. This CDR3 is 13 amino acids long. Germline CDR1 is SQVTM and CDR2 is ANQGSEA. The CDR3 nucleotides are TGCAGCGTTGAATCGGGACTAAACTACGAGCAGTACTTC. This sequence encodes CSVESGLNYEQYF.

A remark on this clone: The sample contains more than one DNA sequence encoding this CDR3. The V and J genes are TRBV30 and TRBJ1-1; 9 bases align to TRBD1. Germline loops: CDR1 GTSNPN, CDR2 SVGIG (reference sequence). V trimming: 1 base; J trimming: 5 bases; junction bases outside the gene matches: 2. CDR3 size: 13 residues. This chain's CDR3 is CAWSGQGGTEAFF. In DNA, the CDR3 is TGTGCCTGGAGTGGACAGGGGGGGACTGAAGCTTTCTTT.

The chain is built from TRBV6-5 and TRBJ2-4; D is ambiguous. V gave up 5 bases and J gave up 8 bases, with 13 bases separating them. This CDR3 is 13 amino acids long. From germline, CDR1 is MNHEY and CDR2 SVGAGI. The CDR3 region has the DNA TGTGCCAGCAGTCCGAGCTCTCAGGACATTCAGTACTTC. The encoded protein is CASSPSSQDIQYF.

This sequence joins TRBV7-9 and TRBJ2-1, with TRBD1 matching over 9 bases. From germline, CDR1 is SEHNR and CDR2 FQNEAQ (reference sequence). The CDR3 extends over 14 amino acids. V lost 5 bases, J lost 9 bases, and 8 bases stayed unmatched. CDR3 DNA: TGTGCCAGCAGCGACCTAAACAGGGGGCTTGAGCAGTTCTTC. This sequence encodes CASSDLNRGLEQFF.

This CDR3 is CASSIVWGLNQPQHF. The CDR3 bases are TGCGCCAGCAGTATCGTATGGGGCCTTAATCAGCCCCAGCATTTT. V usage is TRBV4-3 and J usage is TRBJ1-5; D is perhaps TRBD1 (5 bases). Germline V gene sequence: CDR1 LGHNA, CDR2 YSLEER. The CDR3 runs 15 residues. V was pared by 6 bases and J by 4 bases, with 16 bases between.